This T cell receptor (beta chain) appears in the sequencing data of a study of spatial heterogeneity in lung cancer. Background on the study: Alpha-chain detections were consistently fewer than beta-chain detections among the sequences.

Study findings and constraints: The number of expanded tumor alpha and beta chains correlated with mutation number.

Described time point: sample taken at primary tumor resection. The donor group consisted of roughly 70 patients who had untreated, early-stage non-small cell lung cancer. This clonotype is labeled as large. Antigen specificity is unknown. One entry per CDR3 protein results from TCRdb running MiXCR on the 5' RACE reads. In the table there are approximately 9,600 distinct CDR3 sequences, under 8.5% of which are singletons. The CDR3 length is 14 residues. V was shortened by 2 bases and J by 5 bases, with 10 bases between the two germline ends. Per germline, CDR1 SGHRS and CDR2 YFSETQ. This chain joins TRBV5-1 and TRBJ2-2, with D possibly called TRBD1 or TRBD2 (5 bases each). The specimen was lung tumor tissue, collected at surgery. This clonotype was obtained from a male donor with early-stage non-small cell lung cancer. The CDR3 DNA reads TGCGCCAGCAGCTTTGGGGGTATTACCGGGGAGCTGTTTTTT. It yields the protein CASSFGGITGELFF.